The 17 T cell receptor beta chains below all came from one sample that was sequenced in a study of blood T cell repertoires in COVID-19. Generated by immunoSEQ multiplex PCR, the TCRdb table keeps only in-frame clones and is missing some. The sample gives a few hundred thousand clones, about 88% of which show up once; roughly 4% is in the top ten. Sequences were obtained from peripheral blood. The receptors were gathered from a man aged 60 to 69 who had recovered from COVID-19.

The gene calls are TRBV6-6 and TRBJ1-6; D possibly corresponds to TRBD1 (6 bases). The CDR3 totals 16 residues. The germline V gene has CDR1 MNHNY and CDR2 SVGAGI (reference sequence). V lost 5 bases, J lost 1 base, and 12 bases lay in between. The CDR3 nucleotides read TGTGCCAGCAGTACAGGGTTGTTATCCTATAATTCACCCCTCCACTTT. Its protein product is CASSTGLLSYNSPLHF.

V gene TRBV28 combines with J gene TRBJ2-7; 7 bases are shared with TRBD1. V trimming: 2 bases; J trimming: 5 bases; junction bases outside the gene matches: 3. The CDR3 is 13 residues long. CDR1 MDHEN and CDR2 SYDVKM come from the germline V gene. CDR3 in amino acids: CASSLTTGHEQYF. CDR3 nucleotides: TGTGCCAGCAGTTTAACGACAGGGCACGAGCAGTACTTC.

V is TRBV18 and J is TRBJ2-7; 12 nucleotides match TRBD2. Germline CDR1 is KGHSH and CDR2 is LQKENI. Trimming cost V 6 bases and J 3 bases; bases outside gene matches: 9. This CDR3 contains 16 residues. CDR3 sequence: CASSHRTSGKIYEQYF. The CDR3 coding sequence is TGTGCCAGCTCGCACCGGACTAGCGGGAAGATCTACGAGCAGTACTTC.

The chain has TRBV2 and TRBJ1-4; TRBD1 is a possible D gene (5 bases). V was shortened by 5 bases and J by 0 bases, with 10 bases between the two germline ends. CDR1 SNHLY and CDR2 FYNNEI come from the germline V gene. There are 15 residues in the CDR3. DNA of the CDR3: TGTGCCAGCAGTTGGGGACTCGCAACTAATGAAAAACTGTTTTTT. This translates into CASSWGLATNEKLFF.

J is TRBJ1-2 and V is TRBV25-1; D perhaps matches TRBD1 (6 bases). Germline V gives CDR1 MGHDK, CDR2 SYGVNS. The CDR3 extends over 13 amino acids. V lost 4 bases, J lost 4 bases, and 10 bases lay in between. Written as DNA, the CDR3 is TGTGCCAGCAGTGCCAGGGGTGGCTATGGCTACACCTTC. Protein: CASSARGGYGYTF.

The V call is TRBV7-9, the J call TRBJ2-4; 14 bases line up with TRBD2. V shed 5 bases and J 1 base; nucleotides not matched to a gene: 4. Germline V gene lookup returns CDR1 SEHNR and CDR2 FQNEAQ (reference sequence). CDR3 length: 17 residues. CDR3 amino acids: CASSAGLAGGAKNIQYF. CDR3 coding DNA: TGTGCCAGCAGCGCCGGACTAGCGGGGGGTGCCAAAAACATTCAGTACTTC.

The chain has TRBV30 and TRBJ2-2; maybe TRBD1 (6 bases). The germline gives CDR1 GTSNPN, CDR2 SVGIG (reference sequence). The CDR3 consists of 17 residues. V was clipped by 3 bases and J by 1 base, with 18 bases between them. In DNA form, the CDR3 reads TGTGCCTGGAGCGTGACAGGCCGTACACTGAACACCGGGGAGCTGTTTTTT. Its protein product is CAWSVTGRTLNTGELFF.

The chain couples TRBV7-2 to TRBJ1-1; TRBD1 is a possible D gene (5 bases). This CDR3 comprises 14 residues. The germline V gene has CDR1 SGHTA and CDR2 FQGNSA. The V and J ends lost 5 bases and 1 base respectively, with 11 bases between them. Here the CDR3 reads CASSLRQTNTEAFF. The CDR3 DNA reads TGTGCCAGCAGCCTTCGACAGACGAACACTGAAGCTTTCTTT. Drawing the rest from reference TRBV7-2 and TRBJ1-1, the complete variable domain is GAGVSQSPSNKVTEKGKDVELRCDPISGHTALYWYRQSLGQGLEFLIYFQGNSAPDKSGLPSDRFSAERTGGSVSTLTIQRTQQEDSAVYLCASSLRQTNTEAFFGQGTRLTVV.

The V gene is TRBV13, the J gene TRBJ2-1; 8 positions match TRBD1. V shed 0 bases and J 2 bases; nucleotides not matched to a gene: 3. The CDR3 length is 16 residues. The germline V gene has CDR1 PRHDT and CDR2 FYEKMQ (reference sequence). CDR3 DNA: TGTGCCAGCAGCTTAGGCGGACAGGGAACCTACAATGAGCAGTTCTTC. Protein sequence: CASSLGGQGTYNEQFF.

V gene TRBV4-1 combines with J gene TRBJ2-7, with 12 bases aligning to TRBD2. The CDR3 sequence is 16 residues long. Germline CDR1 MGHRA, CDR2 YSYEKL. Trimming took 5 bases from V and 7 from J; bases not matched to a gene: 12. The CDR3 reads CASSFQPTSGGPEQYF. CDR3 DNA sequence: TGCGCCAGCAGCTTCCAACCGACTAGCGGGGGTCCGGAGCAGTACTTC.

The chain is built from TRBV20-1 and TRBJ2-1; 7 bases fit TRBD2. V lost 3 bases, J lost 2 bases, and 4 bases stayed unmatched. The CDR3 has 14 residues. Germline V gene lookup returns CDR1 DFQATT and CDR2 SNEGSKA (reference sequence). The CDR3 DNA is TGCAGTGCTAGTAGTAGCGGGCCCTACAATGAGCAGTTCTTC. Its translation is CSASSSGPYNEQFF.

The CDR3 spells CASSVLRTGSLQGSYNSPLHF. In nucleotides, the CDR3 is TGTGCCAGCAGCGTCCTTAGGACAGGATCCCTTCAGGGCTCCTATAATTCACCCCTCCACTTT. The J gene is TRBJ1-6, the V gene TRBV6-2 or TRBV6-3, with TRBD1 matching 7 bases. CDR1 and CDR2 from the germline V gene are MNHEY and SVGEGT. The CDR3 sequence is 21 residues long. After removal of 6 bases from V and 0 bases from J, the junction contained 20 bases not matched to a gene.

This clone came up once. The CDR3 sequence: CASSARGYYGYTF. CDR3 coding DNA: TGTGCCAGCAGTGCCAGGGGGTACTATGGCTACACCTTC. The chain uses TRBV12-3 or TRBV12-4 and TRBJ1-2; 7 bases align to TRBD1. CDR3 length equals 13 residues. Germline trimming cut 5 bases from V and 3 bases from J; bases unmatched to any gene: 3.

The V gene is TRBV9, the J gene TRBJ2-5; TRBD1 matches at 7 bases. Unmatched junction bases numbered 10, after V lost 4 bases and J lost 1 base. The CDR3 has 16 amino acids. Per germline, CDR1 SGDLS and CDR2 YYNGEE. Here the CDR3 DNA reads TGTGCCAGCAGCTCTGAAGGACAGGCCCTCCAAGAGACCCAGTACTTC. Protein: CASSSEGQALQETQYF.

This sequence joins TRBV11-3 and TRBJ1-6; D perhaps matches TRBD1 (5 bases). From germline, CDR1 is SGHNT and CDR2 YENEEA. The CDR3 totals 18 residues. V was clipped by 5 bases and J by 0 bases, with 17 bases between them. The CDR3 sequence: CASSRDLRVSSYNSPLHF. CDR3 nucleotide sequence: TGTGCCAGCAGCCGCGATCTCAGGGTGAGCTCCTATAATTCACCCCTCCACTTT.

V and J are TRBV6-5 and TRBJ1-2; 8 bases line up with TRBD1. The CDR3 contains 14 residues. V shed 5 bases, J shed 10 bases, and the junction held 12 bases outside the gene matches. Germline CDR1 and CDR2: MNHEY and SVGAGI. In DNA form, the CDR3 reads TGTGCCAGCAGTCCTACGAACAGGGGGGGTGCCTACACCTTC. Its protein product is CASSPTNRGGAYTF.

The rearrangement joins TRBV18 to TRBJ2-7; D not certain. This CDR3 is built from 14 residues. Germline V gene sequence: CDR1 KGHSH, CDR2 LQKENI. Deletions cut 3 bases from V and 3 bases from J, with 12 bases between. For the CDR3, the DNA is TGTGCCAGCTCACCCCCGCTTAGCTACTACGAGCAGTACTTC. Translating it yields CASSPPLSYYEQYF.